This T cell receptor (beta chain) stems from a study of PD-1 blockade in classical Hodgkin lymphoma (TCRdb year 2020). For context, the study as a whole: Nivolumab dosing was 3 mg/kg intravenously every 2 weeks, continuing until either disease progression or unacceptable toxicity. To define a peripheral blood immune signature of response to PD-1 blockade in classical Hodgkin lymphoma, the study combined TCR beta sequencing with CyTOF. What the study reported, not specific to this receptor: Baseline TCR diversity was reported to be lower in newly diagnosed patients than in healthy donors, and even lower in relapsed/refractory patients. By C4D1, a significant rise was seen in CD4+ TCR diversity but not in CD8+ TCR diversity (p=0.0027 vs p=0.16), and the rise was most apparent among complete responders (p=0.02). Lower diversity was observed in patients in whom nivolumab was started less than 1 year after ASCT, and these patients were excluded from later analyses so that confounding by immune reconstitution would be avoided. The study was limited to a single clinical trial cohort, and causes of repertoire differences, possibly disease activity or prior therapy, remained undefined. Trial patients achieving complete response had baseline diversity similar to newly diagnosed patients, whereas partial responders and progressors had significantly lower diversity.

As concerns this clone: This clone's antigen is unknown. One base away there is no much larger clone; base qualities are not given.

The Qiagen DNeasy kit was used to extract genomic DNA both from unsorted PBMCs and from the negatively selected CD4+ and CD8+ fractions. TCR beta CDR3 regions were amplified by immunoSEQ multiplex PCR using primers annealing to V and J segments. A synthetic immune receptor repertoire was used to minimize amplification bias, and any residual bias was removed computationally once sequencing was done. The paper's processing steps were these. Custom Python scripts were used to quantify repertoire diversity as the Shannon entropy index. Unsorted, CD4+ and CD8+ repertoires were analyzed separately, except for combined analyses in which CD4+ and CD8+ sequences were merged in silico. Clonal expansion was defined as a frequency increase of at least 2-fold after treatment compared with C1D1, and clones undetected at baseline were assigned a pseudocount of 0.5. Singleton clones were defined as clones with 0 or 1 copy at C1D1, and non-singleton clones were defined as clones with 2 or more copies. Clones expanded in unsorted samples were assigned a CD4+, CD8+ or unknown annotation through matching of protein sequences in sorted samples from the same patient. Wilcoxon tests were applied to paired samples to test diversity changes from C1D1 to C4D1. Drawn from immuneACCESS, this table holds only the in-frame rearrangements with V and J called that TCRdb kept. Clones are partly lost; checked studies trace under half to an unresolved V gene and leave the rest unexplained. V, J and clone size reflect that table, while D and trimming were determined from the DNA. Present in this sample are about 23,000 clones, approximately 80% of which were seen just once. The ten largest clonotypes hold roughly 8% of the sample.

In light of the paper, this sample's time point label describes: cycle 2 day 1 (C2D1) of nivolumab. All trial patients had relapsed after autologous stem cell transplantation, with cohorts A, B and C differing in prior brentuximab vedotin exposure. The trial cohort included 55 to 65 patients with relapsed/refractory classical Hodgkin lymphoma, and each patient had a best overall response of complete response, partial response or progressive disease. Trial patients were treated with single-agent nivolumab in the multi-cohort phase II CheckMate 205 trial. Best overall response was determined by an independent review committee according to the 2007 International Working Group response criteria. Trial PBMCs were collected immediately before nivolumab initiation (C1D1) and during therapy at cycle 2 day 1 and cycle 4 day 1. Peripheral blood was collected in 8 mL Vacutainer Cell Preparation Tubes, from which PBMCs were isolated by centrifugation and then cryopreserved.

This sequence originates from a human donor with classical Hodgkin lymphoma. The material was peripheral blood mononuclear cells (PBMCs), obtained before the second cycle of nivolumab.

The DNA sequence is given as TGTGCCTGGACCAGAGGGGTAGCTGGAAACACCATATATTTT. This sequence encodes CAWTRGVAGNTIYF. In this chain, TRBV30 is recombined with TRBJ1-3; TRBD1 might be the D gene, on 5 matching bases. Sequences GTSNPN (CDR1) and SVGIG (CDR2) are obtained from the germline V gene (reference sequence). Taken from cysteine to phenylalanine, the CDR3 has 14 residues. Only the CDR3 part of the read is kept: 42 bases, read in frame from the first base. The V and J ends are trimmed by 4 bases and 2 bases, leaving 12 bases between them.